The clone carrying this T cell receptor (beta chain) occurred a few times. Its antigen is not known. V shed 1 base, J shed 4 bases, and the junction held 8 bases outside the gene matches. The CDR3 contains 15 residues. Germline V gene data show CDR1 as SQVTM and CDR2 as ANQGSEA. This specimen belongs to a study of cytomegalovirus exposure and HLA in healthy donors. Study-level findings and limits: Generally TCR sequences proved uncommon, though certain public TCRs appeared in numerous donors.

The study ran its PCR with 60 Vbeta and 13 Jbeta primers. Clones were read by immunoSEQ multiplex PCR, and TCRdb kept only the in-frame ones, dropping some. Among over 150,000 clones, over 65% were seen once, and the ten largest hold roughly 1.4%. This sequence joins TRBV29-1 and TRBJ2-3; 7 positions match TRBD2. Specimen: PBMCs. The receptor's source is a woman aged 25 to 45 in good health and CMV-seropositive. CDR3: CSVEVDPGGSDTQYF. In nucleotides, the CDR3 is TGCAGCGTTGAAGTCGACCCGGGAGGATCAGATACGCAGTATTTT.